The 13 T cell receptor beta chains presented below share a single source sample, sequenced in a study of cytotoxic CD8 clonotypes in ibrutinib-treated CLL. The protocol was immunoSEQ multiplex PCR, while the TCRdb copy is restricted to in-frame clones and leaves out a portion. Of around 150,000 clones in the sample, roughly 90% are singletons; the top ten hold 3% to 3.5%. Source: PBMCs, taken at disease progression, from a patient treated with ibrutinib. The receptors stem from a human donor with chronic lymphocytic leukemia.

The chain couples TRBV4-1 to TRBJ1-1; 7 positions agree with TRBD1. Germline-derived CDR1 and CDR2 are MGHRA and YSYEKL. Trimming cost V 4 bases and J 4 bases; bases outside gene matches: 9. This CDR3 is 15 amino acids long. In DNA, the CDR3 is TGCGCCAGCAGCCCCCTGGACAGGAGGGGCACTGAAGCTTTCTTT. Amino acids: CASSPLDRRGTEAFF.

The rearrangement uses TRBV13 and TRBJ1-3, with D unclear. The germline CDR1 and CDR2 sequences are PRHDT and FYEKMQ (reference sequence). The CDR3 runs 16 residues. V was cut by 7 bases and J by 4 bases, with 20 bases left in between. DNA for the CDR3: TGTGCCAGCAACCAACGTATAGGCGAAGCCGGAAACACCATATATTTT. This gives the protein CASNQRIGEAGNTIYF.

This chain connects TRBV5-4 to TRBJ2-7; D gene unclear. This CDR3 contains 14 residues. Trimming removed 4 bases from V and 3 bases from J, with 14 bases in between. Germline CDR1 SGHNT, CDR2 YYREEE (reference sequence). CDR3 in DNA: TGTGCCAGCAGCGCAAATGGGGTCAGCTACGAGCAGTACTTC. Its protein product is CASSANGVSYEQYF.

This clone showed up just a few times. The chain combines TRBV6-6 with TRBJ2-1; TRBD2 aligns across 10 bases. The CDR3 has 16 amino acids. Germline V gene data show CDR1 as MNHNY and CDR2 as SVGAGI (reference sequence). The ends lost 4 bases at V and 9 bases at J; junction bases unmatched: 12. Here the CDR3 DNA reads TGTGCCAGCAGTTTTTTTCTAGCGGGAGAAATAATTGAGCAGTTCTTC. This sequence encodes CASSFFLAGEIIEQFF.

This chain joins TRBV7-9 and TRBJ2-1; 8 bases agree with TRBD1. This CDR3 region has 16 residues. Germline assignment: CDR1 SEHNR and CDR2 FQNEAQ (reference sequence). With 6 bases clipped from V and 3 bases from J, the junction kept 10 bases outside the gene matches. CDR3 coding DNA: TGTGCCAGCAGACCCCACCGGGACAGGTACTACAATGAGCAGTTCTTC. This gives the protein CASRPHRDRYYNEQFF.

The V and J genes are TRBV5-1 and TRBJ2-2; D gene unclear. V gave up 2 bases and J gave up 1 base, with 9 bases separating them. Germline V gene lookup returns CDR1 SGHRS and CDR2 YFSETQ. The CDR3 runs to 15 residues. The CDR3 protein is CASSLRQLNTGELFF. Here the CDR3 DNA reads TGCGCCAGCAGCTTAAGGCAACTGAACACCGGGGAGCTGTTTTTT.

This clone appeared once. This rearrangement joins TRBV5-8 to TRBJ2-2; TRBD2 matches at 14 bases. Germline assignment: CDR1 SGHTS and CDR2 YDEGEE. The trim removed 0 bases at V and 3 bases at J, leaving 7 bases unmatched. The CDR3 loop spans 19 amino acids. CDR3 loop: CASSLGWTSGRLYTGELFF. The DNA for the CDR3 is TGTGCCAGCAGCTTGGGCTGGACTAGCGGGAGGTTGTACACCGGGGAGCTGTTTTTT.

This rearrangement joins TRBV11-2 to TRBJ1-1; D unresolved. The CDR3 covers 13 residues. V was shortened by 1 base and J by 1 base, with 4 bases between the two germline ends. Germline CDR1 reads SGHAT; CDR2 reads FQNNGV. CDR3: CASSLGANTEAFF. The CDR3 nucleotides are TGTGCCAGCAGCTTAGGCGCGAACACTGAAGCTTTCTTT.

V and J are TRBV9 and TRBJ2-1, with D hard to call. The CDR3 length is 15 residues. V lost 4 bases and J 8 bases, leaving 19 bases between the germline ends. In germline, CDR1 is SGDLS, CDR2 YYNGEE. The CDR3 nucleotides are TGTGCCAGCAGCCGTCAACCTCGCACGAATTATGAGCAGTTCTTC. This codes for CASSRQPRTNYEQFF.

The chain couples TRBV6-1 to TRBJ1-1; no reliable D call. CDR3 length: 16 amino acids. Per germline, CDR1 MNHNS and CDR2 SASEGT. V lost 1 base and J lost 2, with 14 bases in between. The CDR3 region is CASSEGMGLGNTEAFF. As DNA, the CDR3 is TGTGCCAGCAGTGAAGGTATGGGGTTGGGTAACACTGAAGCTTTCTTT.

This rearrangement joins TRBV11-1 to TRBJ2-3; D unresolved. The CDR3 length is 14 residues. V shed 6 bases and J shed 0 bases, with 10 bases lying between them. CDR1 and CDR2 (germline): SGHAT, FQDESV (reference sequence). The CDR3 coding sequence is TGTGCCAGCAGTTCCAGAACTAGCACAGATACGCAGTATTTT. This gives the protein CASSSRTSTDTQYF.

V is TRBV19 and J is TRBJ1-5; 7 nucleotides match TRBD1. V lost 4 bases, J lost 3 bases, and 9 bases stayed unmatched. The germline V gene has CDR1 LNHDA and CDR2 SQIVND (reference sequence). The CDR3 length is 16 residues. CDR3 nucleotide sequence: TGTGCCAGTAGTAACCAGGGACAGTTGATCAATCAGCCCCAGCATTTT. It specifies CASSNQGQLINQPQHF.

CDR3 sequence: CASSSYSRGGEKLFF. DNA of the CDR3: TGTGCCAGCAGCTCCTATTCAAGGGGCGGAGAAAAACTGTTTTTT. This chain connects TRBV7-6 to TRBJ1-4; the D gene is possibly TRBD1 (5 bases). CDR1 and CDR2 (germline): SGHVS, FNYEAQ. V was shortened by 4 bases and J by 8 bases, with 17 bases between the two germline ends. This CDR3 is built from 15 residues.